What follows describes a single T cell receptor (beta chain). The entry originates in a study of T-cell reconstitution after alpha-beta-depleted transplantation in children. Library preparation (for TCRbeta) was performed with unique molecular identifiers. TCRdb independently ran MiXCR on the PCR reads; one entry per CDR3 protein. The sample consists of about 610,000 distinct CDR3 sequences, roughly a tenth of them appearing once. This CDR3 has 16 amino acids. Germline values: CDR1 SEHNR, CDR2 FQNEAQ (reference sequence). Trimming at V came to 4 bases and at J to 0 bases, leaving 6 bases not matched to a gene.

The rearrangement uses TRBV7-9 and TRBJ2-5; TRBD2 matches at 9 bases. Here the sequenced sample was PBMCs from the stem cell graft donor, taken from the stem cell graft. This clonotype originated in a human donor who donated a stem cell graft to a child with acute myeloid leukemia. The CDR3 protein is CASSWLAGPDQETQYF. The CDR3 DNA is TGTGCCAGCAGCTGGCTAGCGGGACCGGACCAAGAGACCCAGTACTTC.